This TCR beta chain emerged from a study of regulatory T cells in long-lasting Graves disease. Overall study findings and caveats: Preferential use of TRBV28, TRBJ1-2 and TRBJ2-5 was seen in persistent disease. Those with persistent Graves' had less TCR diversity than newly diagnosed patients.

This CDR3 has 16 amino acids. Looked up from germline, CDR1 is MNHNS and CDR2 is SASEGT. V lost 7 bases and J lost 5; bases outside the gene matches: 15. Details on this clonotype: The antigen remains unidentified.

Arm-PCR of CDR3 regions and iRepertoire HTBI primers were used to build TCR beta libraries. MiXCR, run by TCRdb on the multiplex PCR reads, gives a single entry per CDR3 protein. The table includes 350,000 to 500,000 distinct CDR3 sequences, approximately 22% detected once. Time point denoted: persistent/refractory GD, antithyroid drugs over 5 years with positive TRAb. From PBMCs, RNA was extracted and then used to make the TCR library. This sequence joins TRBV6-1 and TRBJ1-2; the match to TRBD1 covers 8 bases. The sample was peripheral blood mononuclear cells (PBMCs), taken when the disease was refractory, from a patient treated with antithyroid drugs. The receptor was isolated from a female donor with Graves disease. The CDR3 bases are TGTGCCAGCATTAGTGAGGGGCAGGGGGCAAGATATGGCTACACCTTC. It specifies CASISEGQGARYGYTF.